This T cell receptor (beta chain) originates from a study of blood T cell repertoires in COVID-19. Study at large: Samples of COVID-19 (acute and convalescent) were obtained from the United States, Italy and Spain. PBMCs, B-cell-depleted T cells, or T cells provided the cDNA or gDNA that made up the material.

V lost 2 bases to trimming and J lost 6 bases, with 17 bases between them. Germline V gene data show CDR1 as MNHNY and CDR2 as SVGAGI (reference sequence). There are 15 residues in the CDR3. Under the authors' procedure: Cell counts per sample came from amplifying reference gene primers. Measured with immunoSEQ multiplex PCR; TCRdb has only the in-frame clones, and not every one. Clone size and V and J calls were adopted from that table, with D and trimming inferred from the DNA. The sample includes approximately 150,000 clones, 88% of them seen just once. This TCR came from a woman aged 55-69 years with acute or convalescent COVID-19. Sample: peripheral blood. The chain employs TRBV6-6 and TRBJ2-7; the D gene is possibly TRBD1 (5 bases). The CDR3 here is CASSYIGQGLGEQYF. The CDR3 DNA reads TGTGCCAGCAGTTACATTGGTCAGGGTCTCGGCGAGCAGTACTTC.